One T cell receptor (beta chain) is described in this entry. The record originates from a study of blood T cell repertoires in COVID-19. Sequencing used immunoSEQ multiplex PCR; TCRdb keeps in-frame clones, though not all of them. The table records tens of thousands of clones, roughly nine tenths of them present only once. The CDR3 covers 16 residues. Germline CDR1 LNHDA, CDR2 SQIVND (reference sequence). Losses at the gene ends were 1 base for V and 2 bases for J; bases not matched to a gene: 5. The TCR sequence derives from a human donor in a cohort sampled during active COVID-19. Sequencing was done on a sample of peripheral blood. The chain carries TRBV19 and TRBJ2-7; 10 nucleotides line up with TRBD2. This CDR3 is CASSIGSGRNTYEQYF. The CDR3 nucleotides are TGTGCCAGTAGTATAGGTAGCGGGAGGAACACCTACGAGCAGTACTTC.